Here is one T cell receptor beta chain with its context. Its antigen is still unknown. The CDR3 runs 12 residues. Germline V gives CDR1 SGHTA, CDR2 FQGNSA. V was pared by 6 bases and J by 10 bases, with 13 bases between. The sample originates from a study of memory CD4+ T cells and cytomegalovirus serostatus. The study's findings and limits: About 40% of the roughly 160 known CMV-associated TCRbeta sequences appeared in CD4+ memory.

The method was immunoSEQ multiplex PCR; TCRdb's version includes in-frame clones alone and lacks a portion of them. The profile shows some 40,000 clones, 70% to 80% of them singletons. Single viable CD3+CD4+CD8-CD45RO+ cells were sorted as the memory CD4+ T cells. The sequencing input was memory CD4+ T cells from blood. The chain recombines TRBV7-2 with TRBJ1-5; no firm D call. The sequence came from an adult in good health and CMV-seropositive. The CDR3 reads CASRLEVGPQHF. Here the CDR3 DNA reads TGTGCCAGCAGACTAGAGGTTGGTCCCCAGCATTTT.